This TCR beta chain was captured in a study of blood T cells in healthy people across ages. V lost 2 bases and J lost 4, with 11 bases in between. Germline V gene data show CDR1 as SEHNR and CDR2 as FQNEAQ (reference sequence). The CDR3 loop spans 14 amino acids. The second PCR ran roughly 7 to 12 cycles with a sample-barcoded 5' primer and J-beta primers. TCRdb itself ran the 5' RACE reads through MiXCR, one entry per CDR3 protein. The sample carries around 2 million distinct CDR3 sequences, approximately 39% recorded once. V is TRBV7-9 and J is TRBJ2-5; D is uncertain. This clonotype was obtained from a human donor in good health. Sequenced: blood. The CDR3 region has the DNA TGTGCCAGCAGCTTAATCCGTTTCTCAGAGACCCAGTACTTC. Translating it yields CASSLIRFSETQYF.